The rows below give T cell receptor beta chains drawn from one sample of a study of CD8 T cells in Susac syndrome. TCRdb re-analysed the immunoSEQ multiplex PCR reads in MiXCR, keeping a single row per CDR3 protein. Seen here are some 170,000 distinct CDR3 sequences, roughly 95% observed once, and the top ten hold approximately 0.1%. Sequenced input: CD4+ T cells from PBMCs. The receptors stem from a human donor in good health. The CDR3 runs from the conserved cysteine through the conserved F or W. D genes are given only for firm matches. Expanded clones are given a class, and other clones once, few, many or no size at all.

D: .
size: .
V: TRBV30
J: TRBJ1-1
length: 13
DNA: TGTGCCCGAAATAATGACAAGGGCACTGAAGCTTTCTTT
CDR3: CARNNDKGTEAFF

D: TRBD2
size: .
V: TRBV27
J: TRBJ2-4
length: 17
DNA: TGTGCCAGCAGTTCCGCGATGCTAGCGGGCGGGCGAAACATTCAGTACTTC
CDR3: CASSSAMLAGGRNIQYF

D: .
size: .
V: TRBV15
J: TRBJ2-2
length: 13
DNA: TGTGCCACCAGCAGAGTTCAGGGCGGGGAGCTGTTTTTT
CDR3: CATSRVQGGELFF

D: TRBD2
size: .
V: TRBV30
J: TRBJ2-1
length: 17
DNA: TGTGCCTGGAGTCTCCCTGGACGGATAGCGGGAGATGGTGAGCAGTTCTTC
CDR3: CAWSLPGRIAGDGEQFF

D: .
size: .
V: TRBV5-1
J: TRBJ2-7
length: 15
DNA: TGCGCCAGCAGCTTGTCCCCGGCGGGGCCCTACGAGCAGTACTTC
CDR3: CASSLSPAGPYEQYF

D: .
size: once
V: TRBV30
J: TRBJ1-4
length: 14
DNA: TGTGCCTGGAGAGGAGGGGCGGCCCCCGAAAAACTGTTTTTT
CDR3: CAWRGGAAPEKLFF

D: .
size: .
V: TRBV20-1
J: TRBJ2-1
length: 14
DNA: TGCAGTGCTAATCCGGGCACGTCCCACAATGAGCAGTTCTTC
CDR3: CSANPGTSHNEQFF

D: .
size: once
V: TRBV19
J: TRBJ2-2
length: 13
DNA: TGTGCCAGTAGTATCCAAAGCCCCGGGGAGCTGTTTTTT
CDR3: CASSIQSPGELFF

D: TRBD1
size: .
V: TRBV29-1
J: TRBJ2-3
length: 13
DNA: TGCAGCGTCCCGACAGGGGGCTCTGATACGCAGTATTTT
CDR3: CSVPTGGSDTQYF

D: .
size: .
V: TRBV13
J: TRBJ2-7
length: 13
DNA: TGTGCCAGCAGCCCTCCGACTAGGGGCGAGCAGTACTTC
CDR3: CASSPPTRGEQYF

D: .
size: .
V: TRBV2
J: TRBJ1-1
length: 13
DNA: TGTGCCAGCAGTGATCGGTGGGGCACTGAAGCTTTCTTT
CDR3: CASSDRWGTEAFF

D: TRBD1
size: .
V: TRBV20-1
J: TRBJ2-1
length: 15
DNA: TGCAGTGCCCAGAGTAGGGACAGGGTCTACAATGAGCAGTTCTTC
CDR3: CSAQSRDRVYNEQFF

D: TRBD1
size: .
V: TRBV29-1
J: TRBJ2-5
length: 14
DNA: TGCAGCGTTGAGCCAGGGGGTAGGAGAGAGACCCAGTACTTC
CDR3: CSVEPGGRRETQYF

D: .
size: .
V: TRBV24-1
J: TRBJ1-4
length: 16
DNA: TGTGCCACCCTATTAGAAGGGCCCGCAACTAATGAAAAACTGTTTTTT
CDR3: CATLLEGPATNEKLFF

D: .
size: .
V: TRBV2
J: TRBJ2-7
length: 14
DNA: TGTGCCAGCAGTCGGGGAGACTCTTTCTACGAGCAGTACTTC
CDR3: CASSRGDSFYEQYF

D: TRBD2
size: .
V: TRBV4-3
J: TRBJ2-3
length: 15
DNA: TGCGCCAGCAGCCCGACTAGCCGATACACAGATACGCAGTATTTT
CDR3: CASSPTSRYTDTQYF

D: TRBD2
size: few
V: TRBV4-1
J: TRBJ2-1
length: 15
DNA: TGCGCCAGCAGCCAGTTTAGCGGGAGGCTCAATGAGCAGTTCTTC
CDR3: CASSQFSGRLNEQFF

D: .
size: .
V: TRBV20-1
J: TRBJ2-7
length: 15
DNA: TGCAGTGGGGGGCCTAGCACTTCGTTACGGGACGAGCAGTACTTC
CDR3: CSGGPSTSLRDEQYF

D: .
size: .
V: TRBV24-1
J: TRBJ1-4
length: 15
DNA: TGTGCCACCAGTGATTCTACGGATAGCAGTGAAAAACTGTTTTTT
CDR3: CATSDSTDSSEKLFF

D: .
size: .
V: TRBV20-1
J: TRBJ2-7
length: 14
DNA: TGCAGTGCTAGAGGTTCAGGGGTGGTGAACGAGCAGTACTTC
CDR3: CSARGSGVVNEQYF

D: TRBD2
size: .
V: TRBV12-5
J: TRBJ2-1
length: 19
DNA: TGTGCTAGTGGTTTGGCGGCTGTCGGGGGACTAGCGGGAGTCCATGAGCAGTTCTTC
CDR3: CASGLAAVGGLAGVHEQFF

D: TRBD2
size: .
V: TRBV9
J: TRBJ2-1
length: 17
DNA: TGTGCCAGCAGCGTAGGGACTAGCGGGAGTTTCTACAATGAGCAGTTCTTC
CDR3: CASSVGTSGSFYNEQFF

D: .
size: .
V: TRBV20-1
J: TRBJ2-3
length: 13
DNA: TGCAGTGCTAGAGATCCACCCCTTGTTACGCAGTATTTT
CDR3: CSARDPPLVTQYF

D: .
size: .
V: TRBV29-1
J: TRBJ1-5
length: 14
DNA: TGCAGCGTTGGAGGGGGTGGTAGCAATCAGCCCCAGCATTTT
CDR3: CSVGGGGSNQPQHF

D: .
size: .
V: TRBV2
J: TRBJ2-7
length: 14
DNA: TGTGCCAGCAGTACACACGGAGACTCCTACGAGCAGTACTTC
CDR3: CASSTHGDSYEQYF

D: .
size: .
V: TRBV20-1
J: TRBJ2-5
length: 12
DNA: TGCAGTGCTTGGGGGAGAGCAGAGACCCAGTACTTC
CDR3: CSAWGRAETQYF

D: TRBD2
size: .
V: TRBV11-2
J: TRBJ2-5
length: 16
DNA: TGTGCCAGCAGCCCAGGTCTTGCGGGAGGGCAAGAGACCCAGTACTTC
CDR3: CASSPGLAGGQETQYF